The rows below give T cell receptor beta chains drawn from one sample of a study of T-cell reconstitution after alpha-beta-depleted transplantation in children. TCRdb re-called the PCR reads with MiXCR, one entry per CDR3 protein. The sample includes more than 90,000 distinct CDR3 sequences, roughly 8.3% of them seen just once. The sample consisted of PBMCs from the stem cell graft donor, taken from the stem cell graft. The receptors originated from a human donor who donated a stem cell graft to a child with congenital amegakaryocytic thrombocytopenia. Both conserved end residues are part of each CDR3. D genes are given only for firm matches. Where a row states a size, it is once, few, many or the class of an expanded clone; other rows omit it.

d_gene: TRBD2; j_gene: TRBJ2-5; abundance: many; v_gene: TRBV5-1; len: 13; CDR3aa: CASSYLAGETQYF; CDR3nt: TGCGCCAGCAGTTACCTAGCGGGGGAGACCCAGTACTTC
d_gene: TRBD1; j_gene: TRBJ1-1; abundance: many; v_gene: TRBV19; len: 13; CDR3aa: CASSAPGTGRAFF; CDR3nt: TGTGCCAGTAGTGCGCCCGGGACAGGGCGTGCTTTCTTT
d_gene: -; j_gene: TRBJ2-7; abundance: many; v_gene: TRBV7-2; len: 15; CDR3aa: CASSSGFRGPYEQYF; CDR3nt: TGTGCCAGCAGCTCGGGTTTTAGGGGCCCCTACGAGCAGTACTTC
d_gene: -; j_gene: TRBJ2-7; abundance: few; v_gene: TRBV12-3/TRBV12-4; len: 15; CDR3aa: CASSLGQAIDYEQYF; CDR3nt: TGTGCCAGCAGTTTGGGTCAAGCGATCGACTACGAGCAGTACTTC
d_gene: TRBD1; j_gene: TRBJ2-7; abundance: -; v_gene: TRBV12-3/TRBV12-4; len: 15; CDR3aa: CASSFGRGLSYEQYF; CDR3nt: TGTGCCAGCAGTTTTGGTAGGGGGCTGTCCTACGAGCAGTACTTC
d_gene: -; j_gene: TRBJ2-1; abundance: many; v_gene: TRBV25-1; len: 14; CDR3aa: CASSVDSAYNEQFF; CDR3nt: TGTGCCAGCAGTGTGGACTCCGCCTACAATGAGCAGTTCTTC
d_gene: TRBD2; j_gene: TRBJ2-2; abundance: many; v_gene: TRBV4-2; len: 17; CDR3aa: CASSHEAGGPPTGELFF; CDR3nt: TGTGCCAGCAGCCACGAAGCGGGAGGGCCGCCCACCGGGGAGCTGTTTTTT
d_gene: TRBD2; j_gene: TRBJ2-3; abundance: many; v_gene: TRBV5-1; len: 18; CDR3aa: CASSPTLTSGWRGDTQYF; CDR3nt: TGCGCCAGCAGCCCCACCCTGACTAGCGGGTGGCGTGGGGATACGCAGTATTTT
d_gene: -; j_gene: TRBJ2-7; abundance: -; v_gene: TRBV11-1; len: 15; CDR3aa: CASSLEAGSSYEQYF; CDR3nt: TGTGCCAGCAGCTTAGAGGCGGGTAGCTCCTACGAGCAGTACTTC
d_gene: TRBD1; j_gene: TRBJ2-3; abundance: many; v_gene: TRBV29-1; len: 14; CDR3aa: CSVGGQGGQDTQYF; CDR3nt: TGCAGCGTTGGTGGACAGGGGGGTCAGGATACGCAGTATTTT
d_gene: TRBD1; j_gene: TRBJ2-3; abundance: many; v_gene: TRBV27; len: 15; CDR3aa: CASRQGFSDTDTQYF; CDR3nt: TGTGCCAGTCGACAGGGGTTTAGCGACACAGATACGCAGTATTTT
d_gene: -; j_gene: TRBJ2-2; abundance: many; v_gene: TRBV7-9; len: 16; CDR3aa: CASTSYSWGGAGELFF; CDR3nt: TGTGCCAGCACCTCATACTCATGGGGCGGGGCCGGGGAGCTGTTTTTT
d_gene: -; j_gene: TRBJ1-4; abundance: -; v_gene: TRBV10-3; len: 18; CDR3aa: CAISESRAGAGFNEKLFF; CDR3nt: TGTGCCATCAGTGAGTCTCGGGCCGGGGCGGGCTTCAATGAAAAACTGTTTTTT
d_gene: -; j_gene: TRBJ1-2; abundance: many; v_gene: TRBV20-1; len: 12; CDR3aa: CSARVDYYGYTF; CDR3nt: TGCAGTGCTAGAGTCGATTATTATGGCTACACCTTC
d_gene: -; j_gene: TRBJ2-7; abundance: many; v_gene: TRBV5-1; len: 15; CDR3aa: CASSPSPGAPYEQYF; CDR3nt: TGCGCCAGCAGCCCATCACCGGGAGCGCCCTACGAGCAGTACTTC
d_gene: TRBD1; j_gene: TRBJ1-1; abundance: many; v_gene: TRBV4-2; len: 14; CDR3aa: CASSPTGQNTEAFF; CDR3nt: TGTGCCAGCAGCCCGACAGGGCAGAACACTGAAGCTTTCTTT
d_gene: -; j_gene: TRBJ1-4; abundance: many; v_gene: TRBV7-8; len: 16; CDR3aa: CASRPRSVGANEKLFF; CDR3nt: TGTGCCAGCAGGCCCCGGTCGGTTGGAGCTAATGAAAAACTGTTTTTT
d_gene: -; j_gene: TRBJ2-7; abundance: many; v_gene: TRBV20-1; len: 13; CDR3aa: CSARAPRMGEQYF; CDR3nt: TGCAGTGCTAGAGCTCCGAGGATGGGCGAGCAGTACTTC
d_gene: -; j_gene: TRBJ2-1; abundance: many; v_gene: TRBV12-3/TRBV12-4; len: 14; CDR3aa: CASTATGSYNEQFF; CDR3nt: TGTGCCAGCACCGCGACAGGCTCCTACAATGAGCAGTTCTTC
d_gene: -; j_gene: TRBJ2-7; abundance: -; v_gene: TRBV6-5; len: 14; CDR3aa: CASSSGGALYEQYF; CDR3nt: TGTGCCAGCAGTTCAGGCGGGGCCCTCTACGAGCAGTACTTC
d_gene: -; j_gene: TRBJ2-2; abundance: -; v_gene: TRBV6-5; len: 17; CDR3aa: CASSYSGVFANTGELFF; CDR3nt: TGTGCCAGCAGTTACTCCGGGGTTTTCGCGAACACCGGGGAGCTGTTTTTT
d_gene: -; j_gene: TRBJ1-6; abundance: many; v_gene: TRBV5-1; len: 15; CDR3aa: CASRTDSTYNSPLHF; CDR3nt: TGCGCCAGCAGAACAGACAGTACCTATAATTCACCCCTCCACTTT